This TCR beta chain was captured by sequencing in a study of identical twins. Broader study findings: The study found that models underestimated out-of-frame TCR alpha sharing in monozygotic twins. Whereas memory repertoires showed no such difference, abundant cord blood beta clonotypes carried fewer insertions.

This clonotype was seen only a few times. The antigen is not known. TCRdb reprocessed the 5' RACE reads with MiXCR, giving one entry per CDR3 protein. In the table there are more than 1.5 million distinct CDR3 sequences, about 32% of which are singletons. Trimming took off 6 bases at V and 9 bases at J, with 21 bases between the two ends. The CDR3 has 14 amino acids. Germline V lookup: CDR1 MDHEN, CDR2 SYDVKM. The sequence came from a newborn girl in good health. The sequencing sample was made of cord blood. This rearrangement joins TRBV28 to TRBJ2-7; D not resolved. The chain's CDR3 is CASSPGRRVGRQYF. The CDR3 DNA is TGTGCCAGCAGCCCCGGACGGAGAGTTGGTCGGCAGTACTTC.